The entry below gives a single T cell receptor beta chain sequence along with its context. The antigen is unknown. This record belongs to a study of T-cell memory formation after mild COVID-19. Overall study context: TCR clusters mostly belonged to single donors. Study results and limitations: CD4+ clones that contracted lay mainly in CM and EM; CD8+ ones lay in EMRA. Day 15 to 85 contracting clones showed balanced CD4/CD8; later expanders leaned CD4+.

Trimming took 5 bases from V and 5 from J, leaving 13 bases between them. The CDR3 is made up of 13 amino acids. Germline V gene data show CDR1 as MNHEY and CDR2 as SMNVEV (reference sequence). Researchers used 5'RACE with constant-segment primers to make TCR alpha and TCR beta cDNA libraries that carry sample barcodes and UMIs. One entry per CDR3 protein, called by TCRdb with MiXCR from the 5' RACE reads. The data hold about 560,000 distinct CDR3 sequences, with 17% observed a single time. The J gene is TRBJ2-7, the V gene TRBV27, with no clear D. This TCR came from an adult woman who had mild COVID-19 (a few samples of this study predate the infection). Cell type and time point are not known. Sequencing was performed on PBMCs or a T cell subset sorted from them (not recorded which). The CDR3 spells CASSLGPLNEQYF. The CDR3 DNA sequence: TGTGCCAGCAGTCTTGGGCCGCTCAACGAGCAGTACTTC.